A single sample gave rise to the 12 T cell receptor beta chains below, sequenced in a study of cytomegalovirus exposure and HLA in healthy donors. This PCR relied on a set of 60 Vbeta primers and 13 Jbeta primers. Only in-frame clones appear in the TCRdb table, and some are missing; sequencing was by immunoSEQ multiplex PCR. Of approximately 100,000 clones listed, approximately 70% are singletons. The sequenced material came from PBMCs. Source of these receptors: a man in his forties or fifties in good health and CMV-seronegative.

This chain connects TRBV28 to TRBJ1-5; D not resolved. This CDR3 is 13 amino acids long. Germline CDR1 is MDHEN and CDR2 is SYDVKM. Trimming cost V 7 bases and J 9 bases, with 16 bases left between them. As DNA, the CDR3 is TGTGCCAGCACGGGAGTTCCTAGGTGGCCCCAGCATTTT. It translates to CASTGVPRWPQHF.

This clone was counted between two and nine times. This chain joins TRBV5-1 and TRBJ1-4; a possible D gene is TRBD1 (6 bases). The CDR3 runs 16 residues. CDR1 SGHRS and CDR2 YFSETQ come from the germline V gene. Trimming stripped 3 bases from V and 0 bases from J, with 12 bases between. The CDR3 coding sequence is TGCGCCAGCAGCTGGCGACAGGCTTCAACTAATGAAAAACTGTTTTTT. This codes for CASSWRQASTNEKLFF.

The gene calls are TRBV5-5 and TRBJ1-2; D unresolved. With 1 base removed from V and 0 bases from J, the gap between germline ends came to 7 bases. The CDR3 runs 14 residues. CDR1 and CDR2 (germline): SGHKS, YYEKEE (reference sequence). The CDR3 coding sequence is TGTGCCAGCAGCTTGTCTACTCCTAACTATGGCTACACCTTC. Its translation: CASSLSTPNYGYTF.

The chain employs TRBV15 and TRBJ1-3, with a tentative D call TRBD1 (5 bases). Trimming left V 1 base short and J 7 bases short, with 14 bases between. The CDR3 is 15 amino acids. The germline V gene encodes CDR1 LNHNV and CDR2 YYDKDF (reference sequence). DNA for the CDR3: TGTGCCACCAGCAGAGGTGGGGCTCTATTCAACACCATATATTTT. Its protein is CATSRGGALFNTIYF.

V is TRBV4-3 and J is TRBJ1-6; possibly TRBD1 for D (5 bases). This CDR3 has 16 residues. Trimming removed 1 base from V and 1 base from J, with 8 bases in between. The V gene's germline CDR1 is LGHNA and CDR2 YSLEER. DNA for the CDR3: TGCGCCAGCAGCCAAGGGGGGGGGTCCTATAATTCACCCCTCCACTTT. Residues: CASSQGGGSYNSPLHF.

The chain combines TRBV2 with TRBJ1-3; 7 bases are a match to TRBD1. V dropped 6 bases and J dropped 4; count of bases not matched to a gene: 6. The CDR3 extends over 14 amino acids. Germline CDR1 and CDR2: SNHLY and FYNNEI. For the CDR3, the DNA is TGTGCCAGCAGCGGGAGGGGGCCAGGAAACACCATATATTTT. This translates into CASSGRGPGNTIYF.

V usage is TRBV2 and J usage is TRBJ2-7; possible D gene TRBD1, 6 bases. The CDR3 sequence is 13 residues long. V was pared by 8 bases and J by 2 bases, with 13 bases between. Looked up from germline, CDR1 is SNHLY and CDR2 is FYNNEI. The CDR3 bases are TGTGCCAGCGGGACACCTAAGACCTACGAGCAGTACTTC. Residues: CASGTPKTYEQYF. Full variable domain (rest looked up from reference TRBV2 and TRBJ2-7): EPEVTQTPSHQVTQMGQEVILRCVPISNHLYFYWYRQILGQKVEFLVSFYNNEISEKSEIFDDQFSVERPDGSNFTLKIRSTKLEDSAMYFCASGTPKTYEQYFGPGTRLTVT.

The J gene is TRBJ2-3, the V gene TRBV4-2; perhaps TRBD2 as D (5 bases). V was clipped by 3 bases and J by 0 bases, with 16 bases between them. Per germline, CDR1 LGHNA and CDR2 YNFKEQ. CDR3 length equals 17 residues. CDR3: CASSQQGRRASTDTQYF. DNA for the CDR3: TGTGCCAGCAGCCAGCAAGGTCGGCGGGCCAGCACAGATACGCAGTATTTT.

This clone was detected a few times. This rearrangement joins TRBV6-5 to TRBJ1-5; no definite D call. The ends were cut back, 5 bases at V and 7 bases at J, with 15 bases in the middle. Germline CDR1 is MNHEY and CDR2 is SVGAGI. The CDR3 is 14 residues long. The CDR3, as DNA: TGTGCCAGCAGTCAGGACTCATCCGGCCAGCCCCAGCATTTT. It is translated as CASSQDSSGQPQHF.

Regarding this clone: One end of the junction fails to match germline, which may point to a read error. The gene calls are TRBV5-1 and TRBJ2-6; weak D call: TRBD1 (6 bases). CDR3 size: 16 residues. The germline CDR1 and CDR2 sequences are SGHRS and YFSETQ. As DNA, the CDR3 is TGCGCCCGCAGCGTGGACAGTTCCTCTGGGGCCAACGTCCTGACTTTC. Amino acids: CARSVDSSSGANVLTF. The variable domain in full, completed from reference TRBV5-1 and TRBJ2-6, reads KAGVTQTPRYLIKTRGQQVTLSCSPISGHRSVSWYQQTPGQGLQFLFEYFSETQRNKGNFPGRFSGRQFSNSRSEMNVSTLELGDSALYLCARSVDSSSGANVLTFGAGSRLTVL.

This chain joins TRBV18 and TRBJ1-4; no clear D. Trimming stripped 3 bases from V and 0 bases from J, with 14 bases between. Germline loops: CDR1 KGHSH, CDR2 LQKENI. The CDR3 extends over 17 amino acids. The CDR3, as DNA: TGTGCCAGCTCACCCCCCGCAGGCTCTGCAACTAATGAAAAACTGTTTTTT. Residues: CASSPPAGSATNEKLFF.

This clone came up a few times. The rearrangement joins TRBV19 to TRBJ2-7; TRBD1 agrees at 9 bases. V trimming: 6 bases; J trimming: 0 bases; junction bases outside the gene matches: 9. From germline, CDR1 is LNHDA and CDR2 SQIVND (reference sequence). This CDR3 spans 16 amino acids. The CDR3 spells CASSLRTGASSYEQYF. The CDR3 nucleotides read TGTGCCAGTAGCCTAAGGACAGGGGCATCCTCCTACGAGCAGTACTTC. The full variable domain, in which reference TRBV19 and TRBJ2-7 provide the parts outside the CDR3, is DGGITQSPKYLFRKEGQNVTLSCEQNLNHDAMYWYRQDPGQGLRLIYYSQIVNDFQKGDIAEGYSVSREKKESFPLTVTSAQKNPTAFYLCASSLRTGASSYEQYFGPGTRLTVT.